This T cell receptor (beta chain) was documented in a study of blood T cell repertoires in COVID-19. Produced via immunoSEQ multiplex PCR; TCRdb's table is partial and in-frame only. The sample contains under 15,000 clones, 65% to 80% of which appear only once. CDR3 size: 14 residues. CDR1 and CDR2 from the germline V gene are LNHDA and SQIVND (reference sequence). V gave up 1 base and J gave up 3 bases, with 10 bases separating them. V usage is TRBV19 and J usage is TRBJ2-7, with D hard to call. The material sequenced was peripheral blood. The TCR sequence derives from a woman of 80 years or more with acute or convalescent COVID-19. CDR3 nucleotide sequence: TGTGCCAGTAGTATAGCGCAAAACAGCTACGAGCAGTACTTC. Translating it yields CASSIAQNSYEQYF. Filled out from reference TRBV19 and TRBJ2-7, the complete variable domain reads DGGITQSPKYLFRKEGQNVTLSCEQNLNHDAMYWYRQDPGQGLRLIYYSQIVNDFQKGDIAEGYSVSREKKESFPLTVTSAQKNPTAFYLCASSIAQNSYEQYFGPGTRLTVT.